Each of the 30 T cell receptor beta chains below was sequenced from the same sample in a study of T cell changes during pregnancy in multiple sclerosis (dated by TCRdb to about 2019). Library preparation used the immunoSEQ multiplex PCR assay. TCRdb mirrors the immuneACCESS table, restricted to in-frame sequences. Some clones are absent from its copies; in checked studies, under half trace to an unresolved V gene, and the reason for the others is unknown. In this sample the table shows about 53,000 clones, around 89% of which occur a single time. Together, the top ten hold 5% to 6.5% of the sample. The sample was peripheral blood, taken after pregnancy. These receptors all come from a female donor in good health, enrolled as a control in a pregnancy study.

The rearrangement joins TRBV10-3 to TRBJ2-6; unclear D gene. This CDR3 spans 15 amino acids. The V and J ends lost 0 bases and 0 bases respectively, with 3 bases between them. Germline loops: CDR1 ENHRY, CDR2 SYGVKD. CDR3 in amino acids: CAISESASGANVLTF. The CDR3 nucleotides read TGTGCCATCAGTGAGTCGGCCTCTGGGGCCAACGTCCTGACTTTC.

This clone was seen more than once but under ten times. The rearrangement joins TRBV25-1 to TRBJ2-3, with D maybe TRBD2 (6 bases). CDR3 length equals 16 residues. Trimming took 6 bases from V and 0 from J, leaving 16 bases between them. Germline CDR1 reads MGHDK; CDR2 reads SYGVNS. The CDR3 protein is CASSRVAGRSTDTQYF. The CDR3 region has the DNA TGTGCCAGCAGCAGGGTCGCGGGACGGAGCACAGATACGCAGTATTTT.

The chain carries TRBV5-1 and TRBJ1-4; unclear D gene. This CDR3 is 15 amino acids long. Trimming pared 4 bases from V and 5 bases from J, leaving 15 bases between. Germline assignment: CDR1 SGHRS and CDR2 YFSETQ. The CDR3 loop reads CASSRVEGRNEKLFF. CDR3 coding DNA: TGCGCCAGCAGCCGGGTGGAGGGTAGGAATGAAAAACTGTTTTTT.

This clone was detected only once. The chain recombines TRBV30 with TRBJ1-3; D is unresolved. This CDR3 comprises 13 residues. Trimming removed 1 base at V and 0 bases at J, with 4 bases between. Germline CDR1 GTSNPN, CDR2 SVGIG (reference sequence). CDR3 bases: TGTGCCTGGAGTGCTAGCTCTGGAAACACCATATATTTT. Protein sequence: CAWSASSGNTIYF.

The chain joins TRBV5-1 to TRBJ2-1; 8 bases match TRBD2. Germline trimming cut 5 bases from V and 1 base from J; bases unmatched to any gene: 5. The CDR3 spans 15 residues. Germline V lookup: CDR1 SGHRS, CDR2 YFSETQ. This CDR3 reads CASRVAGTSYNEQFF. In nucleotides, the CDR3 is TGCGCCAGCAGGGTAGCGGGAACGTCCTACAATGAGCAGTTCTTC.

The chain carries TRBV5-1 and TRBJ1-2; D remains unclear. CDR3 length equals 15 residues. CDR1 is SGHRS, CDR2 YFSETQ, per germline. V was trimmed by 0 bases and J by 4 bases, leaving 13 bases between them. The CDR3 sequence: CASSLDVVGPYGYTF. CDR3 nucleotides: TGCGCCAGCAGCTTGGATGTCGTGGGCCCCTATGGCTACACCTTC.

The table lists this clone with a count of one. The chain joins TRBV30 to TRBJ2-2; D perhaps matches TRBD2 (6 bases). Looked up from germline, CDR1 is GTSNPN and CDR2 is SVGIG (reference sequence). V was shortened by 0 bases and J by 1 base, with 9 bases between the two germline ends. The CDR3 spans 15 residues. The CDR3 is CAWSVQAGNTGELFF. Here the CDR3 DNA reads TGTGCCTGGAGTGTACAAGCGGGGAACACCGGGGAGCTGTTTTTT. The whole variable domain, remainder taken from reference TRBV30 and TRBJ2-2, is SQTIHQWPATLVQPVGSPLSLECTVEGTSNPNLYWYRQAAGRGLQLLFYSVGIGQISSEVPQNLSASRPQDRQFILSSKKLLLSDSGFYLCAWSVQAGNTGELFFGEGSRLTVL.

The genes are TRBV2 and TRBJ1-6, with D maybe TRBD1 (6 bases). V was trimmed by 0 bases and J by 10 bases, leaving 10 bases between them. The V gene's germline CDR1 is SNHLY and CDR2 FYNNEI. The CDR3 sequence is 14 residues long. CDR3 region: CASSEARGNSPLHF. The CDR3 bases are TGTGCCAGCAGTGAAGCCAGGGGAAACTCACCCCTCCACTTT.

This chain connects TRBV10-3 to TRBJ2-2; 9 positions match TRBD2. The CDR3 is 15 amino acids. The J segment lost 3 bases and the V segment lost 10 bases, leaving 9 bases of the junction unmatched. Germline V lookup: CDR1 ENHRY, CDR2 SYGVKD. The CDR3 DNA reads as TGTGCCACGGAGGGAGCGGGGGGATACACCGGGGAGCTGTTTTTT. It is translated as CATEGAGGYTGELFF.

The chain is built from TRBV19 and TRBJ2-5; 10 bases align to TRBD2. The ends lost 3 bases at V and 4 bases at J; junction bases unmatched: 8. This CDR3 is built from 16 residues. Germline CDR1 is LNHDA and CDR2 is SQIVND (reference sequence). CDR3 in amino acids: CASSISGTSVGETQYF. The CDR3 DNA reads TGTGCCAGTAGTATCTCCGGGACTAGCGTGGGAGAGACCCAGTACTTC.

V is TRBV18 and J is TRBJ2-5, with D hard to call. The CDR3 runs 14 residues. CDR1 is KGHSH and CDR2 is LQKENI in the germline V gene. V lost 5 bases, J lost 4 bases, and 14 bases lay in between. The CDR3 loop reads CASSGAPGGETQYF. The CDR3 coding sequence is TGTGCCAGCTCAGGAGCCCCGGGTGGAGAGACCCAGTACTTC.

The V call is TRBV15, the J call TRBJ2-5, with a weak D call TRBD2 (5 bases). The V gene lost 3 bases and the J gene lost 0 bases, with 11 bases spanning the gap. The CDR3 is 15 amino acids. CDR1 and CDR2 from the germline V gene are LNHNV and YYDKDF (reference sequence). CDR3 residues: CATSSGRAYQETQYF. CDR3 nucleotides: TGTGCCACCAGCAGCGGGCGGGCTTACCAAGAGACCCAGTACTTC. The full variable domain, in which reference TRBV15 and TRBJ2-5 provide the parts outside the CDR3, is DAMVIQNPRYQVTQFGKPVTLSCSQTLNHNVMYWYQQKSSQAPKLLFHYYDKDFNNEADTPDNFQSRRPNTSFCFLDIRSPGLGDTAMYLCATSSGRAYQETQYFGPGTRLLVL.

This clone was recorded only once. The rearrangement links TRBV23-1 to TRBJ2-7; 11 bases match TRBD2. TRBV23-1 is annotated as an ORF whose role is uncertain. V dropped 0 bases and J dropped 3; count of bases not matched to a gene: 10. The CDR3 sequence is 18 residues long. This CDR3 reads CASSQSEGLGLADYEQYF. CDR3 in DNA: TGCGCCAGCAGTCAATCGGAGGGGCTGGGACTAGCGGACTACGAGCAGTACTTC.

V and J are TRBV7-2 and TRBJ2-3, with TRBD2 matching over 9 bases. After removal of 5 bases from V and 5 bases from J, the junction contained 11 bases not matched to a gene. The germline V gene has CDR1 SGHTA and CDR2 FQGNSA. The CDR3 loop spans 16 amino acids. The CDR3 bases are TGTGCCAGCAGCACGGGATTAGCGGGAGTTGGAGATACGCAGTATTTT. It is translated as CASSTGLAGVGDTQYF.

The CDR3 nucleotides are TGTGCCAGCATTCACCGGGACAGGGATTACACTGAAGCTTTCTTT. Encoded protein: CASIHRDRDYTEAFF. The gene calls are TRBV7-9 and TRBJ1-1; 9 bases are shared with TRBD1. V lost 7 bases and J lost 3; bases outside the gene matches: 9. The CDR3 length is 15 residues. In germline, CDR1 is SEHNR, CDR2 FQNEAQ (reference sequence).

This rearrangement joins TRBV6-5 to TRBJ1-2; no clear D gene. V was pared by 2 bases and J by 0 bases, with 7 bases between. The CDR3 loop spans 14 amino acids. CDR1 MNHEY and CDR2 SVGAGI come from the germline V gene. CDR3 amino acids: CASSYDTANYGYTF. The CDR3 DNA reads as TGTGCCAGCAGTTACGACACAGCTAACTATGGCTACACCTTC.

J is TRBJ2-3 and V is TRBV5-4, with 9 bases lining up with TRBD2. Unmatched junction bases numbered 8, after V lost 5 bases and J lost 1 base. The V gene's germline CDR1 is SGHNT and CDR2 YYREEE (reference sequence). This CDR3 spans 16 amino acids. CDR3 amino acids: CASRIAGEWRTDTQYF. CDR3 coding DNA: TGTGCCAGCAGGATAGCGGGAGAGTGGCGCACAGATACGCAGTATTTT.

The chain carries TRBV7-3 and TRBJ1-1; no clear D gene. The CDR3 totals 14 residues. V was clipped by 2 bases and J by 1 base, with 8 bases between them. Germline loops: CDR1 SGHTA, CDR2 FQGTGA. This chain's CDR3 is CASSLRRENTEAFF. In DNA form, the CDR3 reads TGTGCCAGCAGCTTACGACGGGAGAACACTGAAGCTTTCTTT.

The gene calls are TRBV6-1 and TRBJ2-5, with 7 positions matching TRBD2. Germline trimming cut 4 bases from V and 5 bases from J; bases unmatched to any gene: 4. CDR3 length equals 13 residues. Germline CDR1 reads MNHNS; CDR2 reads SASEGT. The CDR3 sequence: CASSVGGTETQYF. CDR3 coding DNA: TGTGCCAGCAGTGTGGGGGGGACGGAGACCCAGTACTTC.

V gene TRBV4-3 combines with J gene TRBJ2-3; TRBD2 aligns across 8 bases. The CDR3 consists of 16 residues. Germline CDR1 reads LGHNA; CDR2 reads YSLEER. The J segment lost 0 bases and the V segment lost 4 bases, leaving 6 bases of the junction unmatched. The CDR3 reads CASSRGRGDSTDTQYF. The CDR3 DNA is TGCGCCAGCAGCCGGGGGCGGGGGGACAGCACAGATACGCAGTATTTT.

This clone occurred a few times. The chain joins TRBV10-3 to TRBJ2-3, with 7 bases matching TRBD1. The CDR3 loop spans 14 amino acids. The trim removed 7 bases at V and 0 bases at J, leaving 4 bases unmatched. In germline, CDR1 is ENHRY, CDR2 SYGVKD. For the CDR3, the DNA is TGTGCCATCAAGGGGGCTTTTAGCACAGATACGCAGTATTTT. Translated: CAIKGAFSTDTQYF.

The chain joins TRBV2 to TRBJ2-1, with 11 nucleotides matching TRBD1. Germline loops: CDR1 SNHLY, CDR2 FYNNEI. Trimming cost V 3 bases and J 9 bases; bases outside gene matches: 7. This CDR3 contains 15 residues. The CDR3: CASSELGQGVGEQFF. The CDR3 DNA reads TGTGCCAGCAGTGAGCTGGGACAGGGGGTTGGTGAGCAGTTCTTC.

The chain recombines TRBV5-4 with TRBJ1-4; D possibly corresponds to TRBD1 (5 bases). Between the trimmed V and J ends, which lost 4 bases and 5 bases, there was a span of 15 bases. The CDR3 sequence is 15 residues long. Germline V gene sequence: CDR1 SGHNT, CDR2 YYREEE (reference sequence). Here the CDR3 DNA reads TGTGCCAGCAGCCACCGGGACTCACAAAATGAAAAACTGTTTTTT. Its protein is CASSHRDSQNEKLFF.

The rearrangement links TRBV10-3 to TRBJ2-3, with TRBD1 identical over 8 bases. The length of the CDR3 is 14 residues. Trimming removed 2 bases from V and 4 bases from J; junction bases left unmatched: 2. Germline loops: CDR1 ENHRY, CDR2 SYGVKD. CDR3 in amino acids: CAISEAGGADTQYF. As DNA, the CDR3 is TGTGCCATCAGTGAGGCAGGGGGCGCAGATACGCAGTATTTT.

The rearrangement links TRBV30 to TRBJ1-6; D not certain. This CDR3 is built from 16 residues. Germline V gives CDR1 GTSNPN, CDR2 SVGIG (reference sequence). The V end was cut by 0 bases, the J end by 4 bases, with 13 bases between. The CDR3 region has the DNA TGTGCCTGGAGTGTACTTGTCTCGGGGTATAATTCACCCCTCCACTTT. It specifies CAWSVLVSGYNSPLHF.

This clone appeared many times. This rearrangement joins TRBV9 to TRBJ1-1, with D hard to call. Germline V gene data show CDR1 as SGDLS and CDR2 as YYNGEE. The CDR3 extends over 16 amino acids. V lost 3 bases to trimming and J lost 4 bases, with 19 bases between them. The CDR3 here is CASSGTVSGLTTEAFF. CDR3 nucleotides: TGTGCCAGCAGCGGAACAGTCAGTGGTCTGACCACTGAAGCTTTCTTT.

This rearrangement joins TRBV5-4 to TRBJ1-2; a weak D match, TRBD1 (5 bases). The CDR3 contains 14 residues. Germline V lookup: CDR1 SGHNT, CDR2 YYREEE (reference sequence). V lost 4 bases and J 5 bases, leaving 15 bases between the germline ends. CDR3 nucleotides: TGTGCCAGCAGCCCCCAGCAGGGCCAGTATGGCTACACCTTC. It translates to CASSPQQGQYGYTF.

V and J are TRBV4-1 and TRBJ2-7, with TRBD2 identical over 9 bases. V shed 4 bases and J 6 bases; nucleotides not matched to a gene: 13. Per the germline V gene, CDR1 is MGHRA and CDR2 is YSYEKL. This CDR3 is built from 16 residues. The CDR3 DNA reads as TGCGCCAGCAGCCCCCGAGGATTTAGCGGGAGTTTCGAGCAGTACTTC. Translated, it gives CASSPRGFSGSFEQYF.

The rearrangement links TRBV27 to TRBJ1-1; D is unresolved. This CDR3 spans 14 amino acids. The V end lost 0 bases, the J end lost 1 base, and 6 bases lay between the germline ends. Germline V gene sequence: CDR1 MNHEY, CDR2 SMNVEV (reference sequence). Here the CDR3 DNA reads TGTGCCAGCAGTTTATCGTCGGGGAACACTGAAGCTTTCTTT. Its protein product is CASSLSSGNTEAFF.

The chain links TRBV11-2 to TRBJ2-5; possibly TRBD2 for D (6 bases). V shed 0 bases and J shed 5 bases, with 13 bases lying between them. Germline V gene data show CDR1 as SGHAT and CDR2 as FQNNGV. There are 15 residues in the CDR3. CDR3 nucleotides: TGTGCCAGCAGCTTAGAGGTCGGGGCGGGGGAGACCCAGTACTTC. Encoded protein: CASSLEVGAGETQYF.